This TCR beta chain is drawn from a study of blood T cell repertoires in COVID-19. Clones were read by immunoSEQ multiplex PCR, and TCRdb kept only the in-frame ones, dropping some. The repertoire holds almost 250,000 clones, with around 86% as singletons. The length of the CDR3 is 14 residues. Germline assignment: CDR1 LNHNV and CDR2 YYDKDF (reference sequence). V was clipped by 0 bases and J by 2 bases, with 5 bases between them. This receptor was identified in a woman aged 45-60 years who had recovered from COVID-19. Material for sequencing was PBMCs or T cells enriched from blood (not recorded which). The gene calls are TRBV15 and TRBJ1-3; D not certain. The CDR3 here is CATSRDNTGNTIYF. The CDR3 DNA reads TGTGCCACCAGCAGAGATAACACTGGAAACACCATATATTTT.